This TCR beta chain was retrieved from a study of blood T cell repertoires in COVID-19. On the study more broadly: The study drew acute and convalescent COVID-19 samples from the United States, Italy and Spain. PBMCs, B-cell-depleted T cells, or T cells were the source of the cDNA or gDNA that made up the material.

The CDR3 sequence is 13 residues long. From germline, CDR1 is LNHDA and CDR2 SQIVND (reference sequence). With 3 bases removed from V and 4 bases from J, the gap between germline ends came to 6 bases. As handled by the study authors: The authors estimated nucleated cell counts from reference gene primer amplification. Produced via immunoSEQ multiplex PCR; TCRdb's table is partial and in-frame only. Clone size and the V and J calls come from that table; the DNA yielded D and trimming. The sample consists of 45,000 to 65,000 clones, more than 90% of them appearing once. The chain recombines TRBV19 with TRBJ1-4; no reliable D call. The sequencing sample was made of peripheral blood. The receptor's source is a man aged 50-59 years with acute or convalescent COVID-19. The CDR3 loop is CASSITYNEKLFF. CDR3 coding DNA: TGTGCCAGTAGTATTACATATAATGAAAAACTGTTTTTT. The complete variable domain, with remaining parts taken from reference TRBV19 and TRBJ1-4, reads DGGITQSPKYLFRKEGQNVTLSCEQNLNHDAMYWYRQDPGQGLRLIYYSQIVNDFQKGDIAEGYSVSREKKESFPLTVTSAQKNPTAFYLCASSITYNEKLFFGSGTQLSVL.